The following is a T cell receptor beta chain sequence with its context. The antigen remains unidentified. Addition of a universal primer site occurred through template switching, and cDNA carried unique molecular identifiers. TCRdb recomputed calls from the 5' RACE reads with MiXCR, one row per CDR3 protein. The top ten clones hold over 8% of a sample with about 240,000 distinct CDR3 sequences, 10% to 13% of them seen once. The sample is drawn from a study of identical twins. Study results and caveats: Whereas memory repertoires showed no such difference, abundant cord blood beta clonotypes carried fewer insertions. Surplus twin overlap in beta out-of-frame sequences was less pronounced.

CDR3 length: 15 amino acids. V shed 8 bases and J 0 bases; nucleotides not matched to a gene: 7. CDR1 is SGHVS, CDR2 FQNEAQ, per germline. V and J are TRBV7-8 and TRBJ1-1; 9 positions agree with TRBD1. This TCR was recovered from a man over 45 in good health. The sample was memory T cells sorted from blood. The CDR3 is CASRGGDRVNTEAFF. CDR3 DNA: TGTGCCAGCCGCGGAGGGGACAGGGTGAACACTGAAGCTTTCTTT.